A single T cell receptor beta chain is shown here with its context. Its specificity is not known. This sample was included in a study of T cell responses to AZD1222 COVID-19 vaccine. Study results and limitations: Rises in breadth and depth of Spike-specific TCRs came after two AZD1222 doses. Repertoire sampling happened only post peak T cell response. Only a handful of people who got AZD1222 tested seropositive at baseline. Clonal diversity was possibly underestimated; the donors were predominantly white British and more often female.

CDR1 is KGHDR, CDR2 SFDVKD, per germline. The V and J ends lost 1 base and 8 bases respectively, with 14 bases between them. The CDR3 runs to 15 residues. The data were produced by immunoSEQ multiplex PCR, yet TCRdb's version contains in-frame clones alone and is incomplete. The sample includes about 120,000 clones, around 90% of them seen just once. This chain uses TRBV24-1 with TRBJ2-1; D is unresolved. This TCR was sampled from an adult in good health. Sequencing used peripheral blood, obtained on day 0 of MenACWY control vaccination. This CDR3 is CATSDFSAPHDEQFF. In DNA form, the CDR3 reads TGTGCCACCAGTGATTTCTCGGCCCCGCACGATGAGCAGTTCTTC.